The clone carrying this TCR beta chain showed up many times. The target antigen is unknown. This CDR3 is built from 15 residues. The germline CDR1 and CDR2 sequences are LNHNV and YYDKDF (reference sequence). V was pared by 0 bases and J by 5 bases, with 13 bases between. From RNA transcripts, TCR beta CDR3 regions were amplified. The TCR CDR3 was amplified in a first-round RT-PCR using the HTBI primer set. Via MiXCR, TCRdb re-called the multiplex PCR reads, giving one row per CDR3 protein. Of fewer than 650,000 distinct CDR3 sequences listed, over 45% are singletons. This sample was taken from a study of T cells in Graves' hyperthyroidism and ophthalmopathy. Study-wide points: Prediction of ophthalmopathy progression came a median around 7.1 months pre-onset.

The receptor was derived from an adult woman with Graves' disease, either hyperthyroidism or ophthalmopathy (not recorded which). The rearrangement uses TRBV15 and TRBJ2-5; possibly TRBD1 or TRBD2 for D (5 bases each). Sequencing was done on a sample of peripheral blood or thyroid tissue (not recorded which). CDR3 nucleotide sequence: TGTGCCACCAGCAGAGATGGGACCTTGGGGGAGACCCAGTACTTC. Protein sequence: CATSRDGTLGETQYF.